This T cell receptor beta chain was sequenced in a study of T-cell memory formation after mild COVID-19. Study information: TCR clusters largely stayed donor specific. Study-wide points: CM and EM subsets held most contracting CD4+ clones; EMRA held CD8+ ones. Memory sampled before infection contained some responding clones, suggesting cross-reactive memory joined.

Turning to this clonotype: Its specificity is not known.

Germline CDR1 and CDR2: KGHDR and SFDVKD. The CDR3 has 16 amino acids. The V and J ends lost 4 bases and 2 bases, in that order; junction bases with no gene match: 6. Libraries for TCRalpha and TCRbeta carried sample barcodes and unique molecular identifiers via 5'RACE. MiXCR, run by TCRdb on the 5' RACE reads, gives a single entry per CDR3 protein. The sample lists about 180,000 distinct CDR3 sequences; roughly 17% were seen once. The receptor was isolated from an adult woman who had mild COVID-19 (a few samples of this study predate the infection). Cell type and time point are not known. Sequencing was performed on PBMCs or a T cell subset sorted from them (not recorded which). The V and J genes are TRBV24-1 and TRBJ2-3, with TRBD1 matching over 9 bases. The chain's CDR3 is CATSDIGTGTTDTQYF. The CDR3 DNA reads as TGTGCCACCAGTGACATTGGGACAGGGACCACAGATACGCAGTATTTT.